This T cell receptor (beta chain) was captured by sequencing in a study of T-cell reconstitution after alpha-beta-depleted transplantation in children. The study's findings and limits: There were reportedly several hundred expanded graft clones from which alpha-beta T cells came about two months after transplant. One year after transplant, T-cell counts and diversity came mostly from newly produced T cells.

This clonotype was counted at least ten times. Its antigen remains unidentified. Unique molecular identifiers were used in preparing the TCRbeta library. TCRdb re-called the PCR reads through MiXCR, storing one row per CDR3 protein. This table has 490,000 or so distinct CDR3 sequences, about 10% appearing once. CDR1 and CDR2 (germline): SGHTA, FQGNSA. The V and J ends lost 7 bases and 0 bases respectively, with 7 bases between them. The CDR3 covers 14 residues. This receptor was identified in a child aged 2-15 years with inherited bone marrow failure, due to receive a stem cell transplant. The chain employs TRBV7-2 and TRBJ2-6; D is unclear. The specimen comprised PBMCs, sampled before TCRalphabeta/CD19-depleted stem cell transplant. This CDR3 is CASTPTSGANVLTF. CDR3 in DNA: TGTGCCAGCACCCCGACCTCTGGGGCCAACGTCCTGACTTTC.